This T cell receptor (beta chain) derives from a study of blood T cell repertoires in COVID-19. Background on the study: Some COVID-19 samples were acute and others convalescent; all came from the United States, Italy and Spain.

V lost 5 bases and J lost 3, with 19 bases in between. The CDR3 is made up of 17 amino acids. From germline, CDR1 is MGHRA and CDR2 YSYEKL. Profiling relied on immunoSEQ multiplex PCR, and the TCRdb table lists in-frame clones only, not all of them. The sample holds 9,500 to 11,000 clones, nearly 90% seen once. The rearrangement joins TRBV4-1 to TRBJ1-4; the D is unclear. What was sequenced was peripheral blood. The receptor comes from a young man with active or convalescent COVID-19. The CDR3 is CASSSPHGGVANEKLFF. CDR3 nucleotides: TGCGCCAGCAGCTCTCCTCATGGCGGGGTTGCTAATGAAAAACTGTTTTTT.